The clone carrying this T cell receptor (beta chain) was detected a few times. Looked up from germline, CDR1 is SGHTA and CDR2 is FQGNSA. V dropped 1 base and J dropped 9 bases, with 13 bases sitting between them. This CDR3 region has 14 residues. Enrolled through a virtual design, the participants were between 18 and 89 years of age and came from some 26 US areas. Grouping used clinical history reported by participants in a survey and questionnaire. The sample is drawn from a study of blood T cell repertoires in COVID-19. Background on the study: Acute and convalescent COVID-19 specimens originated in the United States, Italy and Spain.

Authors' processing steps: Amplified reference gene primers provided the basis for estimating nucleated cell counts. Only in-frame clones appear in the TCRdb table, and some are missing; sequencing was by immunoSEQ multiplex PCR. V, J and clone size reflect that table, while D and trimming were determined from the DNA. The sample lists approximately 230,000 clones, 87% occurring once. The sequenced sample consisted of PBMCs or T cells enriched from blood (not recorded which). The receptor was derived from a woman in her twenties or thirties with acute COVID-19. The V gene is TRBV7-2, the J gene TRBJ1-5, with a weak D call TRBD1 (5 bases). The CDR3 DNA follows: TGTGCCAGCAGCTTAGAGGGGCGGCAGGGGCCCCAGCATTTT. Residues: CASSLEGRQGPQHF.